This T cell receptor beta chain stems from a study of shared clonotypes between healthy human individuals. PCR replicates performed on unsorted PBMC used approximately 0.3 ug DNA, 30,000 or so T cell genomes. Method: immunoSEQ multiplex PCR; TCRdb's copy keeps in-frame clones and lacks some. The table records 530,000 or so clones, almost 80% of them present only once. This clone has a handful of counts. The antigen is unknown. Study-wide points: Collection of samples was limited to blood; tissue repertoires likely differ. The low donor count limited represented genetic and exposure-history diversity.

Per germline, CDR1 SQVTM and CDR2 ANQGSEA. Between the trimmed V and J ends, which lost 3 bases and 7 bases, there was a span of 6 bases. CDR3 length: 11 amino acids. Among the donors, all were Caucasian adults who lived in Nashville, Tennessee. The source of this sequence is a woman aged 40 to 50 in good health. Some clones in this sample may be carry-over from other donors' samples. Sequencing was done on a sample of PBMCs. This chain links TRBV29-1 with TRBJ1-4; D is ambiguous. Here the CDR3 DNA reads TGCAGCGTTGACGGCGGTGAAAAACTGTTTTTT. The encoded protein is CSVDGGEKLFF.